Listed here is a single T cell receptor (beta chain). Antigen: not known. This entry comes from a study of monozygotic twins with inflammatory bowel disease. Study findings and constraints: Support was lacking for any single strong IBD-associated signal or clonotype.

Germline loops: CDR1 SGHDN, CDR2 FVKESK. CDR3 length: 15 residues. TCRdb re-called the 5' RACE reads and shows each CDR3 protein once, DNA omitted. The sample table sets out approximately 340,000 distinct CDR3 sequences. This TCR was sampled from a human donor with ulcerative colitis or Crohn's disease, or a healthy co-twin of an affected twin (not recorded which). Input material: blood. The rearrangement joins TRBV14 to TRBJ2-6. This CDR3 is CASSQVPSGANVLTF.